The T cell receptor (beta chain) described here comes from a study of T cell repertoires in cytomegalovirus infection. Overall study context: The authors relied on CMV epitopes, both recently identified HLA-C-restricted and well-studied HLA-B-restricted. The public TCR beta signatures pointed to both CMV infection and matching HLA type.

Overall study results and limits: There were HLA-C-restricted CMV-specific TCR beta clonotypes dominating the ex vivo response. Cumulated frequencies of public TCR beta families served to identify carriers of CMV plus the relevant HLA.

One entry per CDR3 protein, called by TCRdb with MiXCR from the reads. The sample contains roughly 90,000 distinct CDR3 sequences, about 24% of which appear only once. This clonotype came up many times. Its antigen is not known. From germline, CDR1 is SGHTA and CDR2 FQGNSA. Trimming took 5 bases from V and 4 from J, leaving 20 bases between them. This CDR3 spans 16 amino acids. The sample in question was CD8+ T cells from cultured PBMCs, obtained from culture after CMV antigen stimulation. The chain couples TRBV7-2 to TRBJ1-1, with D perhaps TRBD1 (6 bases). This sequence originates from a human donor in good health (CMV status not recorded). Some clones in this sample may be carry-over from other donors' samples. CDR3: CASSPRGGGFSTEAFF. Here the CDR3 DNA reads TGTGCCAGCAGCCCTCGAGGGGGGGGTTTTAGCACTGAAGCTTTCTTT.